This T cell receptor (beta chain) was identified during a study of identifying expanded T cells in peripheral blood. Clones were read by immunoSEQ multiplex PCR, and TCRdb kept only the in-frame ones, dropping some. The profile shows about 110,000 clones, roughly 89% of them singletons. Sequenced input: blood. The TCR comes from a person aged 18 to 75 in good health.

The CDR3 DNA sequence: TGCGCCAGCAGTATTAAGGACAGAGGGGGCTTTACCCTCTCCTACGAGCAGTACTTC. Translating gives CASSIKDRGGFTLSYEQYF. The J gene is TRBJ2-7, the V gene TRBV23-1; TRBD1 agrees at 7 bases. TRBV23-1 is noted as an ORF with a role that remains uncertain. The length of the CDR3 is 19 residues. V shed 5 bases, J shed 0 bases, and the junction held 19 bases outside the gene matches.